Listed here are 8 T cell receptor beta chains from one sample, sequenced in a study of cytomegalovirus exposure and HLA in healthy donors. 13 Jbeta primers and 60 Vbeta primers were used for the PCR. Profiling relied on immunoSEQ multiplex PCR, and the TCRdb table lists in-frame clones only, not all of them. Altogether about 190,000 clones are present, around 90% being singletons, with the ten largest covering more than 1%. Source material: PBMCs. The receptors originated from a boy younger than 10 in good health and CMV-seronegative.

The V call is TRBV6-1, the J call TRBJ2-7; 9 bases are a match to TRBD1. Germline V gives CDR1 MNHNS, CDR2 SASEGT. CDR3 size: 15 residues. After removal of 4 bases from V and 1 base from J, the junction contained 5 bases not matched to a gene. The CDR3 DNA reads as TGTGCCAGCAGTGGCGGACAGGGGTCTTCCTACGAGCAGTACTTC. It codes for CASSGGQGSSYEQYF.

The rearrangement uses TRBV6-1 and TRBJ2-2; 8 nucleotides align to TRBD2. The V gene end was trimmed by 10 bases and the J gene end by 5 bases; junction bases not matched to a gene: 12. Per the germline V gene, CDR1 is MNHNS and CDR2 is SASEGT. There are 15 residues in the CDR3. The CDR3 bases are TGTGCCAACTCCCCGGGGGGGCGTCGGACCGGGGAGCTGTTTTTT. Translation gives CANSPGGRRTGELFF.

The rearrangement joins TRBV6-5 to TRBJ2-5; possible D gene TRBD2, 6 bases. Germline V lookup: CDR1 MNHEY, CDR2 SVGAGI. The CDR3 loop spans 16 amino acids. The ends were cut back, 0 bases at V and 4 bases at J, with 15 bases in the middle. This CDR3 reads CASSYSSGSGGETQYF. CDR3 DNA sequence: TGTGCCAGCAGTTACTCTAGCGGTTCGGGTGGAGAGACCCAGTACTTC.

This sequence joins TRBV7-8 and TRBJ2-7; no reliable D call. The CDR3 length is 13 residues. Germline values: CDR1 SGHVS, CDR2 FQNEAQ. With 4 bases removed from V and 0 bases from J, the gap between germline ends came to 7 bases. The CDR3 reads CASSSRSSYEQYF. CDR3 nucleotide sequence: TGTGCCAGCAGCTCTCGGTCCTCCTACGAGCAGTACTTC. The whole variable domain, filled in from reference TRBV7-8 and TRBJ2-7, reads GAGVSQSPRYKVAKRGQDVALRCDPISGHVSLFWYQQALGQGPEFLTYFQNEAQLDKSGLPSDRFFAERPEGSVSTLKIQRTQQEDSAVYLCASSSRSSYEQYFGPGTRLTVT.

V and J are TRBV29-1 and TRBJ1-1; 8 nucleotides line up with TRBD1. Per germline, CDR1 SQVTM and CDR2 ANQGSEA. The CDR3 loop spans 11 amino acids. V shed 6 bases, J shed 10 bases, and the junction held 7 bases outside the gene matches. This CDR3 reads CSVTGGDGAFF. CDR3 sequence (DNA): TGCAGCGTAACAGGGGGTGATGGAGCTTTCTTT.

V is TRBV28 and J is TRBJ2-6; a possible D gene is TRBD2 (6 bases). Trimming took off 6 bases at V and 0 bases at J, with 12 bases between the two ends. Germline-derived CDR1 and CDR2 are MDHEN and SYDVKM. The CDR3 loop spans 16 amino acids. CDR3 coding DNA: TGTGCCAGCAGACCTCGGGACTTCTCTGGGGCCAACGTCCTGACTTTC. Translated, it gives CASRPRDFSGANVLTF.

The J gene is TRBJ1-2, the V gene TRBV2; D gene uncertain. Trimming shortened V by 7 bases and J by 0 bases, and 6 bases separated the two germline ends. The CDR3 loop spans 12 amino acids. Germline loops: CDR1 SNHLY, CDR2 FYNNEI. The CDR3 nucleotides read TGTGCCAGCATTCGGGCTAACTATGGCTACACCTTC. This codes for CASIRANYGYTF.

CDR3: CASSSGGPQHF. In nucleotides, the CDR3 is TGTGCCAGCAGTTCGGGGGGGCCCCAGCATTTT. The chain uses TRBV11-2 and TRBJ1-5, with D perhaps TRBD1 (5 bases). Germline V gene lookup returns CDR1 SGHAT and CDR2 FQNNGV. V lost 6 bases and J 9 bases, leaving 9 bases between the germline ends. There are 11 residues in the CDR3.